The 23 T cell receptor beta chains in this list originate from one sample, sequenced in a study of blood T cells in healthy people across ages. PCR was performed a second time for roughly 7 to 11 cycles using a sample-barcoded 5' primer and a J-beta primer mix. From the 5' RACE reads, TCRdb called clonotypes with MiXCR, one entry per CDR3 protein. The repertoire holds roughly 650,000 distinct CDR3 sequences, roughly 32% seen once, with 15% in the top ten. The specimen sequenced was blood. The receptors originated from a woman aged 80 or over in good health.

The chain is built from TRBV30 and TRBJ2-7, with a tentative D call TRBD1 (5 bases). Trimming cost V 6 bases and J 7 bases, with 16 bases left between them. This CDR3 has 12 amino acids. Germline-derived CDR1 and CDR2 are GTSNPN and SVGIG (reference sequence). CDR3 coding DNA: TGTGCCTGCACAGGCCCAATTCAGGAGCAGTACTTC. This encodes CACTGPIQEQYF.

The chain couples TRBV20-1 to TRBJ2-1; 7 bases are shared with TRBD2. The J call may be mistaken, given a closer DNA end match to TRBJ2-7. There are 16 residues in the CDR3. Germline CDR1 DFQATT, CDR2 SNEGSKA (reference sequence). The CDR3 protein is CSARGGGYSSYNEQYF. The CDR3 nucleotides are TGCAGTGCTAGAGGGGGGGGGTATAGCTCCTACAATGAGCAGTACTTC.

This clonotype has a count of ten or more. The rearrangement links TRBV11-2 to TRBJ2-5; D unresolved. Trimming pared 5 bases from V and 5 bases from J, leaving 15 bases between. This CDR3 is 14 amino acids long. The germline CDR1 and CDR2 sequences are SGHAT and FQNNGV. The CDR3 is CASSPEAPRETQYF. Written as DNA, the CDR3 is TGTGCCAGCAGCCCAGAAGCCCCGCGGGAGACCCAGTACTTC.

This clonotype was found a few times. The CDR3 DNA follows: TGCGCCAGCAGCCGGGACAGGGGGCAGCGTGGCTACACCTTC. Encoded protein: CASSRDRGQRGYTF. V gene TRBV5-1 combines with J gene TRBJ1-2, with 12 bases identical to TRBD1. V lost 4 bases to trimming and J lost 7 bases; unmatched junction nucleotides: 5. The CDR3 length is 14 residues. Germline loops: CDR1 SGHRS, CDR2 YFSETQ.

This clonotype was observed at least ten times. The rearrangement uses TRBV20-1 and TRBJ2-1; 7 nucleotides match TRBD2. Germline CDR1 DFQATT, CDR2 SNEGSKA (reference sequence). The CDR3 loop spans 15 amino acids. V shed 1 base, J shed 10 bases, and the junction held 13 bases outside the gene matches. Written as DNA, the CDR3 is TGCAGTGCTAGAGCTCCAGCGGGGTTTAGTCACGAGCAGTTCTTC. Residues: CSARAPAGFSHEQFF.

With regard to this clonotype: It may be a read error: a sequence one base away is much more abundant. The V and J genes are TRBV3-1 and TRBJ2-7; D may be TRBD2 (7 bases). V shed 4 bases and J shed 2 bases, with 15 bases lying between them. CDR1 and CDR2 (germline): LGHDT, YNNKEL (reference sequence). There are 15 residues in the CDR3. The CDR3 region has the DNA TGTGCCAGCAGCCTGGGGGGGGGCGATACCTACGAGCAGTACTTC. Amino acids: CASSLGGGDTYEQYF.

This sequence joins TRBV29-1 and TRBJ1-1; no definite D call. Per the germline V gene, CDR1 is SQVTM and CDR2 is ANQGSEA. The germline V and J ends were trimmed by 7 bases and 1 base, with 13 bases remaining between them. This CDR3 spans 13 amino acids. The CDR3 DNA reads as TGCAGCGCCCAACCATCAGGGAACACTGAAGCTTTCTTT. This translates into CSAQPSGNTEAFF.

This clonotype was seen many times. The V and J genes are TRBV20-1 and TRBJ1-6; 10 bases align to TRBD1. Germline values: CDR1 DFQATT, CDR2 SNEGSKA (reference sequence). The V segment lost 6 bases and the J segment 9 bases; nucleotides outside the gene matches: 2. This CDR3 has 12 residues. The CDR3 DNA is TGCAGTGCGGGACAGGGGTCTTCACCCCTCCACTTT. Protein: CSAGQGSSPLHF.

The gene calls are TRBV5-1 and TRBJ2-1; 11 positions match TRBD2. J lost 10 bases, V lost 1 base, and 7 bases had no gene match. Germline V lookup: CDR1 SGHRS, CDR2 YFSETQ. This CDR3 has 15 residues. The CDR3 DNA follows: TGCGCCAGCAGCTTGTTAGGTAGCGGGAGGGAAGAGCAGTTCTTC. Translating it yields CASSLLGSGREEQFF.

CDR3 loop: CASSPRTGGIIMSTEAFF. In DNA, the CDR3 is TGTGCCAGCAGCCCACGGACAGGGGGTATAATCATGAGCACTGAAGCTTTCTTT. This chain uses TRBV11-1 with TRBJ1-1; TRBD1 matches 10 bases. Per the germline V gene, CDR1 is SGHAT and CDR2 is FQDESV (reference sequence). The CDR3 covers 18 residues. The trim removed 5 bases at V and 4 bases at J, leaving 16 bases unmatched.

This chain uses TRBV6-5 with TRBJ2-5; D might be TRBD1 (5 bases). V lost 5 bases and J lost 7, with 14 bases in between. The CDR3 covers 13 residues. Germline CDR1 and CDR2: MNHEY and SVGAGI. The CDR3 nucleotides read TGTGCCAGCAGTGCGACAGCAGGTGGGACCCAGTACTTC. Protein product: CASSATAGGTQYF.

In this sample, this clonotype turned up many times. The chain combines TRBV5-6 with TRBJ2-5; unclear D gene. V was pared by 4 bases and J by 3 bases, with 13 bases between. The CDR3 is made up of 14 amino acids. Looked up from germline, CDR1 is SGHDT and CDR2 is YYEEEE. As DNA, the CDR3 is TGTGCCAGCAGCGGCCCTCTTGGAAAAGAGACCCAGTACTTC. Amino acids: CASSGPLGKETQYF.

This clonotype turned up a few times. The chain employs TRBV2 and TRBJ1-5; possibly TRBD1 for D (5 bases). The CDR3 covers 15 residues. Germline CDR1 and CDR2: SNHLY and FYNNEI. The V and J ends lost 5 bases and 3 bases respectively, with 14 bases between them. Written as DNA, the CDR3 is TGTGCCAGCAGTAAGGGGCCGACTTTCAATCAGCCCCAGCATTTT. Translation: CASSKGPTFNQPQHF.

The sample holds many counts of this clonotype. The chain combines TRBV30 with TRBJ1-2; 7 bases line up with TRBD1. The CDR3 length is 14 residues. J lost 4 bases, V lost 4 bases, and 9 bases had no gene match. Germline V gives CDR1 GTSNPN, CDR2 SVGIG (reference sequence). The CDR3 sequence: CAWKGQTTGYGYTF. In DNA, the CDR3 is TGTGCCTGGAAGGGACAGACGACCGGCTATGGCTACACCTTC.

This clonotype was detected only a few times. The chain is built from TRBV5-6 and TRBJ1-2; TRBD1 matches at 11 bases. J gave up 5 bases and V 3 bases, and 6 bases lay outside the gene matches. The V gene's germline CDR1 is SGHDT and CDR2 YYEEEE. The CDR3 is made up of 15 amino acids. The CDR3 nucleotides read TGTGCCAGCAGCTGGACAGGGGGCCAAGGGTATGGCTACACCTTC. This sequence encodes CASSWTGGQGYGYTF.

This rearrangement joins TRBV3-1 to TRBJ2-1; 7 bases line up with TRBD2. The length of the CDR3 is 15 residues. The V gene's germline CDR1 is LGHDT and CDR2 YNNKEL (reference sequence). Trimming at V came to 3 bases and at J to 3 bases, leaving 5 bases not matched to a gene. CDR3 in DNA: TGTGCCAGCAGCCAGGGGGGGGAGGACTACAATGAGCAGTTCTTC. This translates into CASSQGGEDYNEQFF.

The chain is built from TRBV19 and TRBJ2-1, with 8 positions matching TRBD1. J lost 7 bases, V lost 3 bases, and 8 bases had no gene match. This CDR3 has 15 residues. CDR1 and CDR2 from the germline V gene are LNHDA and SQIVND (reference sequence). CDR3 DNA: TGTGCCAGTAGTATTGGACAGGGCGGACGAAATGAGCAGTTCTTC. Translating gives CASSIGQGGRNEQFF. The full variable domain, rest sourced from reference TRBV19 and TRBJ2-1, is DGGITQSPKYLFRKEGQNVTLSCEQNLNHDAMYWYRQDPGQGLRLIYYSQIVNDFQKGDIAEGYSVSREKKESFPLTVTSAQKNPTAFYLCASSIGQGGRNEQFFGPGTRLTVL.

This clonotype was seen a handful of times. V and J are TRBV20-1 and TRBJ2-3; tentatively, D is TRBD2 (6 bases). Trimming stripped 3 bases from V and 5 bases from J, with 12 bases between. The CDR3 runs to 13 residues. Germline values: CDR1 DFQATT, CDR2 SNEGSKA (reference sequence). The CDR3 DNA reads as TGCAGTGCTAGTTGGAGGGCTGGAGATACGCAGTATTTT. Its translation is CSASWRAGDTQYF.

The chain carries TRBV7-2 and TRBJ2-7, with 10 bases lining up with TRBD1. This CDR3 region has 15 residues. Germline V gene sequence: CDR1 SGHTA, CDR2 FQGNSA. Trimming took 5 bases from V and 4 from J; bases not matched to a gene: 8. The CDR3 spells CASSPRGQGVYEQYF. The CDR3 DNA reads TGTGCCAGCAGCCCCCGCGGACAGGGGGTTTACGAGCAGTACTTC.

In this sample, this clonotype turned up many times. The chain recombines TRBV20-1 with TRBJ2-7; D is unresolved. This CDR3 contains 15 residues. Per the germline V gene, CDR1 is DFQATT and CDR2 is SNEGSKA (reference sequence). Trimming removed 0 bases at V and 9 bases at J, with 21 bases between. Written as DNA, the CDR3 is TGCAGTGCTAGAGATCCGGTAGCCCCCTCGATTGGGCAGTACTTC. Protein: CSARDPVAPSIGQYF.

This clonotype was seen ten or more times. The V call is TRBV11-2, the J call TRBJ1-2, with 7 bases fitting TRBD1. The ends lost 0 bases at V and 4 bases at J; junction bases unmatched: 11. The germline V gene encodes CDR1 SGHAT and CDR2 FQNNGV. The CDR3 is 17 amino acids. Here the CDR3 reads CASSLDRDRERIYGYTF. CDR3 bases: TGTGCCAGCAGCTTAGATCGCGACAGGGAAAGGATCTATGGCTACACCTTC.

In regard to this clonotype: One end of the junction is discordant with germline, which a read error may explain. The chain combines TRBV12-3 or TRBV12-4 with TRBJ1-2; TRBD1 is a possible D gene (6 bases). The CDR3 has 11 amino acids. The DNA for the CDR3 is TGTGCCAGCAGCTGGACTGGGGGCTGCACCTTC. Protein sequence: CASSWTGGCTF.

This clonotype was seen a handful of times. This may be a read error, as it is one base from a much larger clone. The chain combines TRBV6-5 with TRBJ2-5; TRBD2 matches at 9 bases. The CDR3 length is 15 residues. V was pared by 5 bases and J by 3 bases, with 7 bases of the junction left unmatched. The germline CDR1 and CDR2 sequences are MNHEY and SVGAGI. The CDR3 DNA reads TGTGCCAGCAGTGGCGGGGGACTAGCCGAAGAGACCCAGTACTTC. It translates to CASSGGGLAEETQYF.